The rows below give T cell receptor beta chains drawn from one sample of a study of OX40 agonist ivuxolimab in advanced cancers. This table comes from immunoSEQ multiplex PCR, and its TCRdb copy is limited to in-frame clones, with some not included. The sample holds approximately 54,000 clones, roughly 90% seen once. Specimen: CD4+ or CD8+ T cells sorted from blood, collected in a trial of the OX40 agonist ivuxolimab. The receptors were gathered from an adult with an advanced solid tumor such as melanoma, head and neck, liver or kidney cancer. Each CDR3 is given with its conserved first and last residue. A D gene is named only where the DNA matches it firmly. Not all rows give a size; the values are once, few, many and, for expanded clones, a class.

>.|TRBV7-2|TRBJ1-1|.
CASTSRLVQVAFF
TGTGCCAGCACCTCCCGGCTGGTTCAAGTCGCTTTCTTT
>.|TRBV4-3|TRBJ1-5|TRBD1
CASSQEDRGFQPQHF
TGCGCCAGCAGCCAGGAGGACAGGGGTTTCCAGCCCCAGCATTTT
>.|TRBV6-1|TRBJ1-2|.
CASSERGTAYGYTF
TGTGCCAGCAGTGAAAGGGGTACGGCCTATGGCTACACCTTC
>.|TRBV7-3|TRBJ2-7|TRBD2
CASSSAGGSSEQYF
TGTGCCAGCAGCTCCGCCGGGGGGTCCTCCGAGCAGTACTTC
>.|TRBV12-5|TRBJ2-5|.
CASGPPFEAQETQYF
TGTGCTAGTGGTCCCCCGTTTGAAGCCCAAGAGACCCAGTACTTC
>.|TRBV14|TRBJ2-7|.
CASSLSGYEQYF
TGTGCCAGCAGCTTGTCGGGCTACGAGCAGTACTTC
>.|TRBV4-1|TRBJ2-1|TRBD2
CASSLSGSFSYNEQFF
TGCGCCAGCAGCCTTAGCGGGAGTTTCTCCTACAATGAGCAGTTCTTC
>.|TRBV15|TRBJ2-5|.
CATTGQTETQYF
TGTGCCACCACGGGACAAACAGAGACCCAGTACTTC
>.|TRBV6-1|TRBJ1-2|.
CASSPVGQNYGYTF
TGTGCCAGCAGTCCTGTAGGCCAGAACTATGGCTACACCTTC
>.|TRBV15|TRBJ2-7|TRBD1
CATRRQGRSEQYF
TGTGCCACCCGAAGACAGGGACGCTCCGAGCAGTACTTC
>.|TRBV27|TRBJ1-6|.
CASSSRDGSSYNSPLHF
TGTGCCAGCAGTTCAAGGGACGGGAGCTCCTATAATTCACCCCTCCACTTT
>.|TRBV11-2|TRBJ1-2|TRBD1
CASSLGTGLDGYTF
TGTGCCAGCAGCTTAGGGACAGGGTTGGATGGCTACACCTTC
>.|TRBV6-5|TRBJ2-1|.
CASSPSGVEWNEQFF
TGTGCCAGCAGCCCTTCGGGGGTAGAGTGGAATGAGCAGTTCTTC
>few|TRBV25-1|TRBJ1-1|TRBD1
CASSGFPGQGNTEAFF
TGTGCCAGCAGTGGATTCCCGGGACAGGGGAACACTGAAGCTTTCTTT
>.|TRBV30|TRBJ2-2|.
CAWSTGELFF
TGTGCCTGGAGTACCGGGGAGCTGTTTTTT
>.|TRBV27|TRBJ1-2|TRBD1
CASSFDRGYGYTF
TGTGCCAGCAGTTTCGACAGGGGCTATGGCTACACCTTC
>hyperexpanded|TRBV6-1|TRBJ2-1|.
CASSESEELNEQFF
TGTGCCAGCAGTGAATCGGAAGAGTTAAATGAGCAGTTCTTC
>.|TRBV4-3|TRBJ2-1|TRBD2
CASSAERLAVYNEQFF
TGCGCCAGCAGCGCGGAACGGCTAGCGGTATACAATGAGCAGTTCTTC
>.|TRBV7-3|TRBJ2-7|.
CASSSTQGYEQYF
TGTGCCAGCAGCTCTACCCAGGGCTACGAGCAGTACTTC
>.|TRBV7-7|TRBJ2-2|.
CASSLEAGSGELFF
TGTGCTAGCAGCTTAGAAGCGGGTTCCGGGGAGCTGTTTTTT
>.|TRBV27|TRBJ2-1|TRBD1
CASTLLPPGQSHEQFF
TGTGCCAGCACTCTCTTACCCCCGGGACAGTCCCACGAGCAGTTCTTC
>.|TRBV28|TRBJ2-3|.
CASSFRLSSTDTQYF
TGTGCCAGCAGTTTCCGTTTAAGTAGCACAGATACGCAGTATTTT
>.|TRBV16|TRBJ1-3|TRBD1
CASSQRPRGLGNTIYF
TGTGCCAGCAGCCAACGCCCCAGGGGGCTTGGAAACACCATATATTTT
>.|TRBV28|TRBJ1-5|.
CASSQRQNGQPQHF
TGTGCCAGCAGTCAGAGACAGAACGGACAGCCCCAGCATTTT
>.|TRBV7-2|TRBJ2-2|.
CASSPLNAGELFF
TGTGCCAGCAGCCCCCTCAACGCCGGGGAGCTGTTTTTT
>.|TRBV6-5|TRBJ1-1|.
CASSYNREAFF
TGTGCCAGCAGTTACAACAGGGAAGCTTTCTTT
>.|TRBV27|TRBJ2-7|.
CASSLSRGYEQYF
TGTGCCAGCAGTTTATCGAGAGGTTACGAGCAGTACTTC
>.|TRBV6-1|TRBJ1-5|TRBD1
CASSPQGGSNQPQHF
TGTGCCAGCAGTCCCCAGGGGGGGAGCAATCAGCCCCAGCATTTT
>.|TRBV6-6|TRBJ2-7|.
CASSYGARFYEQYF
TGTGCCAGCAGTTATGGGGCCCGGTTCTACGAGCAGTACTTC
>.|TRBV2|TRBJ2-3|TRBD1
CASSLTGLDTDTQYF
TGTGCCAGCAGCTTGACAGGGTTGGACACAGATACGCAGTATTTT
>.|TRBV6-4|TRBJ1-1|.
CASSDRGGTEAFF
TGTGCCAGCAGTGACAGGGGAGGGACTGAAGCTTTCTTT
>.|TRBV19|TRBJ2-1|TRBD2
CASSTTGTGGNEQFF
TGTGCCAGTAGTACCACCGGGACGGGGGGGAATGAGCAGTTCTTC
>.|TRBV9|TRBJ1-1|TRBD1
CASSPGTGGTEAFF
TGTGCCAGCAGTCCTGGGACAGGGGGAACTGAAGCTTTCTTT
>.|TRBV7-8|TRBJ1-2|TRBD1
CASSPPDRGSYGYTF
TGTGCCAGCAGCCCACCGGACAGGGGCAGCTATGGCTACACCTTC
>.|TRBV21-1|TRBJ2-7|.
CASSKVVHEQYF
TGTGCCAGCAGCAAAGTGGTACACGAGCAGTACTTC
>.|TRBV28|TRBJ1-1|.
CASTLQGNTEAFF
TGTGCCAGCACCCTGCAGGGGAACACTGAAGCTTTCTTT
>.|TRBV7-9|TRBJ1-3|.
CASSLAVAGSGNTIYF
TGTGCCAGCAGCTTGGCTGTCGCAGGTTCTGGAAACACCATATATTTT
>once|TRBV28|TRBJ1-5|TRBD1
CASSTGALWPQHF
TGTGCCAGCAGCACAGGGGCCCTTTGGCCCCAGCATTTT
>.|TRBV7-2|TRBJ2-3|TRBD2
CASSKLAGGPDTQYF
TGTGCCAGCAGCAAACTAGCGGGGGGGCCAGATACGCAGTATTTT
>once|TRBV5-6|TRBJ1-5|.
CASSLGGYQPQHF
TGTGCCAGCAGCTTGGGAGGATACCAGCCCCAGCATTTT
>.|TRBV4-1|TRBJ2-7|TRBD1
CASSQAGQGNYEQYF
TGCGCCAGCAGCCAGGCAGGACAGGGAAACTACGAGCAGTACTTC
>once|TRBV11-2|TRBJ2-7|.
CASSLGGRNYEQYF
TGTGCCAGCAGCTTAGGGGGAAGGAACTACGAGCAGTACTTC
>.|TRBV9|TRBJ2-1|.
CASTTLESNEQFF
TGTGCCAGCACCACCCTAGAGAGCAATGAGCAGTTCTTC
>.|TRBV29-1|TRBJ2-1|.
CSVEGQGRDNEQFF
TGCAGCGTTGAAGGGCAGGGGAGGGACAATGAGCAGTTCTTC
>.|TRBV9|TRBJ2-1|.
CASSVFGTRDNEQFF
TGTGCCAGCAGCGTATTTGGAACGCGGGACAATGAGCAGTTCTTC
>.|TRBV6-8|TRBJ1-4|.
CASSYSSSGQSNEKLFF
TGTGCCAGCAGTTACTCGAGTTCAGGCCAGAGTAATGAAAAACTGTTTTTT
>.|TRBV7-9|TRBJ2-5|TRBD2
CASSHLAEKRETQYF
TGTGCCAGCAGCCATCTAGCGGAGAAGAGGGAGACCCAGTACTTC
>.|TRBV7-8|TRBJ2-6|.
CASSSGQSGANVLTF
TGTGCCAGCAGCTCCGGACAGTCTGGGGCCAACGTCCTGACTTTC
>.|TRBV4-1|TRBJ2-5|TRBD2
CASSDRSGGQETQYF
TGCGCCAGCAGCGACAGGAGCGGGGGACAAGAGACCCAGTACTTC
>.|TRBV29-1|TRBJ2-7|.
CSVETGKSYEQYF
TGCAGCGTTGAAACAGGGAAATCCTACGAGCAGTACTTC
>.|TRBV4-3|TRBJ1-5|.
CASSQDRSVNQPQHF
TGCGCCAGCAGCCAAGACCGGTCAGTTAATCAGCCCCAGCATTTT
>.|TRBV6-1|TRBJ1-1|.
CASSFRWNTEAFF
TGTGCCAGCAGTTTCCGGTGGAACACTGAAGCTTTCTTT
>.|TRBV11-2|TRBJ2-6|.
CASSLYSLTRAGANVLTF
TGTGCCAGCAGCTTATACTCCTTAACCAGGGCCGGGGCCAACGTCCTGACTTTC
>.|TRBV5-1|TRBJ1-1|.
CASSSPLLTGMNTEAFF
TGCGCCAGCAGCTCCCCCCTATTGACAGGCATGAACACTGAAGCTTTCTTT